The 30 T cell receptor beta chains presented below share a single source sample, sequenced in a study of blood T cell repertoires in COVID-19. Profiling relied on immunoSEQ multiplex PCR, and the TCRdb table lists in-frame clones only, not all of them. The sample has 100,000 to 150,000 clones, about 80% seen once. The source material was peripheral blood. These TCRs come from a man aged 35 to 55 with active or convalescent COVID-19.

This chain uses TRBV19 with TRBJ1-2; TRBD1 might be the D (5 bases). Germline values: CDR1 LNHDA, CDR2 SQIVND (reference sequence). The CDR3 length is 13 residues. Trimming removed 6 bases at V and 4 bases at J, with 12 bases between. The CDR3 region has the DNA TGTGCCAGTAGGCCGACAGAAAGCTATGGCTACACCTTC. Encoded protein: CASRPTESYGYTF.

The chain carries TRBV19 and TRBJ2-7, with D possibly TRBD1 on 6 matching bases. V shed 5 bases and J shed 6 bases, with 14 bases lying between them. Germline V CDR1 and CDR2: LNHDA, SQIVND (reference sequence). The CDR3 covers 13 residues. The CDR3, as DNA: TGTGCCAGTAGTCGAGACAGGACGGGCGAGCAGTACTTC. It encodes CASSRDRTGEQYF.

The chain uses TRBV27 and TRBJ2-3; 10 nucleotides agree with TRBD1. The CDR3 sequence is 17 residues long. Unmatched junction bases numbered 5, after V lost 0 bases and J lost 2 bases. Germline V gene sequence: CDR1 MNHEY, CDR2 SMNVEV (reference sequence). The CDR3 spells CASSLSRTGGVTDTQYF. In DNA, the CDR3 is TGTGCCAGCAGTTTATCCCGGACAGGGGGAGTCACAGATACGCAGTATTTT.

This clone was detected a few times. This chain joins TRBV12-5 and TRBJ1-6; D unclear. The CDR3 sequence is 14 residues long. Trimming shortened V by 2 bases and J by 4 bases, and 6 bases separated the two germline ends. Germline-derived CDR1 and CDR2 are LGHNT and FRNRAP. CDR3 protein: CASGLTRYNSPLHF. The CDR3 DNA sequence: TGTGCTAGTGGTTTGACCCGGTATAATTCACCCCTCCACTTT.

On this clone itself: The junction does not match germline at one end; this may be a read error. The chain is built from TRBV12-3 or TRBV12-4 and TRBJ1-1; 7 bases map to TRBD1. There are 13 residues in the CDR3. The CDR3 loop is CASCFDRDTEAFF. The CDR3 region has the DNA TGTGCCAGCTGTTTTGACAGGGACACTGAAGCTTTCTTT.

The V call is TRBV4-2, the J call TRBJ2-7, with 8 nucleotides matching TRBD2. There are 15 residues in the CDR3. Germline-derived CDR1 and CDR2 are LGHNA and YNFKEQ. The V and J ends lost 0 bases and 0 bases, in that order; junction bases with no gene match: 1. Here the CDR3 DNA reads TGTGCCAGCAGCCAAGAAAGCGGGAGCTCCTACGAGCAGTACTTC. This encodes CASSQESGSSYEQYF.

The chain employs TRBV29-1 and TRBJ2-7; the D gene is possibly TRBD2 (6 bases). V was pared by 7 bases and J by 6 bases, with 13 bases between. This CDR3 is 11 amino acids long. Germline-derived CDR1 and CDR2 are SQVTM and ANQGSEA. CDR3 residues: CSALTSSEQYF. CDR3 sequence (DNA): TGCAGCGCTTTGACTAGTAGCGAGCAGTACTTC.

The chain employs TRBV6-2 or TRBV6-3 and TRBJ2-5; 7 nucleotides agree with TRBD1. V trimming: 3 bases; J trimming: 6 bases; junction bases outside the gene matches: 7. The length of the CDR3 is 14 residues. Per germline, CDR1 MNHEY and CDR2 SVGEGT. CDR3 sequence reads: CASSYSGTAKTQYF. In DNA form, the CDR3 reads TGTGCCAGCAGTTATTCCGGGACAGCAAAGACCCAGTACTTC.

In the case of this clone: One end of the junction does not line up with germline, which may come from a read error. The chain carries TRBV28 and TRBJ1-2, with TRBD1 as a possible D gene (5 bases). Per germline, CDR1 MDHEN and CDR2 SYDVKM. CDR3 size: 11 residues. The CDR3 coding sequence is TGTGCCAGCAGTTTAGGGCGGGACGAGAGCTTC. Its translation is CASSLGRDESF.

This clone was seen a handful of times. The chain links TRBV14 to TRBJ1-4, with D maybe TRBD1 (5 bases). V was trimmed by 3 bases and J by 6 bases, leaving 17 bases between them. Germline-derived CDR1 and CDR2 are SGHDN and FVKESK. The CDR3 consists of 16 residues. As DNA, the CDR3 is TGTGCCAGCAGCCACGAAAAGGGGTCCTATTATGAAAAACTGTTTTTT. Encoded protein: CASSHEKGSYYEKLFF. The variable domain in full, with the rest retrieved from reference TRBV14 and TRBJ1-4, is EAGVTQFPSHSVIEKGQTVTLRCDPISGHDNLYWYRRVMGKEIKFLLHFVKESKQDESGMPNNRFLAERTGGTYSTLKVQPAELEDSGVYFCASSHEKGSYYEKLFFGSGTQLSVL.

A word on this clone: The same CDR3 also results from other DNA sequences found in this sample. This rearrangement joins TRBV5-1 to TRBJ1-1; 9 nucleotides agree with TRBD1. This CDR3 region has 15 residues. V lost 0 bases and J lost 4; bases outside the gene matches: 4. Germline CDR1 and CDR2: SGHRS and YFSETQ. The CDR3 here is CASSLGGTGPTEAFF. DNA of the CDR3: TGCGCCAGCAGCTTGGGGGGGACAGGGCCCACTGAAGCTTTCTTT.

Written as DNA, the CDR3 is TGTGCCAGCAGTTTTTATATATACGAGCAGTACTTC. It specifies CASSFYIYEQYF. The chain joins TRBV28 to TRBJ2-7; unclear D gene. There are 12 residues in the CDR3. CDR1 is MDHEN, CDR2 SYDVKM, per germline. V was shortened by 3 bases and J by 4 bases, with 7 bases between the two germline ends.

The chain carries TRBV9 and TRBJ2-3; 9 bases fit TRBD1. Per the germline V gene, CDR1 is SGDLS and CDR2 is YYNGEE. V shed 4 bases, J shed 1 base, and the junction held 4 bases outside the gene matches. The CDR3 loop spans 15 amino acids. CDR3 in DNA: TGTGCCAGCAGCCCCCGGACAGGGGGCACAGATACGCAGTATTTT. The encoded protein is CASSPRTGGTDTQYF.

This clone was observed a handful of times. The gene calls are TRBV27 and TRBJ1-6, with D perhaps matching TRBD1 (5 bases). Trimming took 3 bases from V and 8 from J, leaving 11 bases between them. This CDR3 contains 14 residues. CDR1 and CDR2 (germline): MNHEY, SMNVEV (reference sequence). The CDR3 sequence is CASSFGSGYSPLHF. CDR3 bases: TGTGCCAGCAGTTTCGGTTCAGGGTATTCACCCCTCCACTTT.

The chain employs TRBV6-5 and TRBJ1-5; no firm D call. The germline V gene encodes CDR1 MNHEY and CDR2 SVGAGI. The CDR3 contains 14 residues. Trimming shortened V by 5 bases and J by 0 bases, and 8 bases separated the two germline ends. The CDR3, as DNA: TGTGCCAGCAGTAAGGAGGGTAGCAATCAGCCCCAGCATTTT. Translation gives CASSKEGSNQPQHF.

This clone was seen more than once but under ten times. V is TRBV5-1 and J is TRBJ1-6; TRBD1 matches 7 bases. Germline V gene lookup returns CDR1 SGHRS and CDR2 YFSETQ. V lost 7 bases and J lost 7; bases outside the gene matches: 14. The CDR3 length is 16 residues. The CDR3 protein is CASSAWQVQGNSPLHF. DNA for the CDR3: TGCGCCAGCTCAGCTTGGCAGGTACAGGGGAATTCACCCCTCCACTTT. Full variable domain (outside the CDR3, taken from reference TRBV5-1 and TRBJ1-6): KAGVTQTPRYLIKTRGQQVTLSCSPISGHRSVSWYQQTPGQGLQFLFEYFSETQRNKGNFPGRFSGRQFSNSRSEMNVSTLELGDSALYLCASSAWQVQGNSPLHFGNGTRLTVT.

The V and J genes are TRBV19 and TRBJ2-3; TRBD1 is a possible D gene (5 bases). Germline V gives CDR1 LNHDA, CDR2 SQIVND (reference sequence). The CDR3 loop spans 16 amino acids. Trimming took off 3 bases at V and 1 base at J, with 14 bases between the two ends. The CDR3 region is CASSIRAGPRTDTQYF. The CDR3 DNA reads TGTGCCAGTAGTATCAGGGCAGGCCCCCGCACAGATACGCAGTATTTT.

This clone has only a few counts. V usage is TRBV10-3 and J usage is TRBJ2-2; 7 bases fit TRBD1. The germline V gene encodes CDR1 ENHRY and CDR2 SYGVKD. The CDR3 length is 16 residues. J lost 0 bases, V lost 4 bases, and 5 bases had no gene match. The CDR3 is CAISVKGGANTGELFF. The CDR3 DNA follows: TGTGCCATCAGTGTTAAAGGGGGCGCGAACACCGGGGAGCTGTTTTTT.

V and J are TRBV28 and TRBJ1-2; possibly TRBD1 for D (6 bases). Trimming left V 6 bases short and J 2 bases short, with 13 bases between. CDR1 and CDR2 from the germline V gene are MDHEN and SYDVKM. The CDR3 runs 14 residues. This chain's CDR3 is CASRSPGQNYGYTF. For the CDR3, the DNA is TGTGCCAGCAGGTCTCCGGGACAAAACTATGGCTACACCTTC.

V and J are TRBV7-2 and TRBJ2-5; tentative D call: TRBD2 (6 bases). This CDR3 comprises 15 residues. With 6 bases removed from V and 6 bases from J, the gap between germline ends came to 20 bases. The V gene's germline CDR1 is SGHTA and CDR2 FQGNSA. CDR3 in amino acids: CASRSSSGARKTQYF. In DNA form, the CDR3 reads TGTGCCAGCAGGTCGAGTAGCGGCGCCCGGAAGACCCAGTACTTC.

Of note for this clone: One end of the junction varies from germline; a read error may be responsible. The chain is built from TRBV6-5 and TRBJ2-7, with 10 positions matching TRBD1. Germline lookup yields CDR1 MNHEY and CDR2 SVGAGI. This CDR3 spans 16 amino acids. The CDR3 loop reads CASSFQSTGGSHEQYF. In nucleotides, the CDR3 is TGTGCCAGCAGTTTTCAATCGACAGGGGGCTCCCACGAGCAGTACTTC.

J is TRBJ2-5 and V is TRBV5-1; D is uncertain. Germline CDR1 is SGHRS and CDR2 is YFSETQ. Trimming cost V 5 bases and J 1 base, with 9 bases left between them. The CDR3 extends over 13 amino acids. CDR3 in DNA: TGCGCCAGCAGGCGTGAAGCCCAAGAGACCCAGTACTTC. Protein product: CASRREAQETQYF.

The chain has TRBV6-5 and TRBJ2-2; 8 bases are a match to TRBD1. CDR1 is MNHEY and CDR2 is SVGAGI in the germline V gene. V shed 4 bases, J shed 1 base, and the junction held 2 bases outside the gene matches. This CDR3 has 15 amino acids. The CDR3 nucleotides are TGTGCCAGCAGTTCCGGGACAGGGAACACCGGGGAGCTGTTTTTT. This gives the protein CASSSGTGNTGELFF.

The genes are TRBV18 and TRBJ2-5; the D gene is possibly TRBD2 (5 bases). The CDR3 covers 16 residues. Germline lookup yields CDR1 KGHSH and CDR2 LQKENI. V lost 2 bases, J lost 1 base, and 14 bases lay in between. The CDR3 protein is CASSPYNGLVQETQYF. The CDR3, as DNA: TGTGCCAGCTCACCATATAACGGACTCGTCCAAGAGACCCAGTACTTC.

About this clone itself: A read error may account for a junction end that differs from germline. V is TRBV27 and J is TRBJ1-2, with D possibly TRBD1 on 5 matching bases. The CDR3 consists of 13 residues. Germline values: CDR1 MNHEY, CDR2 SMNVEV (reference sequence). CDR3 sequence reads: CASSLSRDYGYTF. For the CDR3, the DNA is TGTGCCAGCAGTTTATCGAGGGACTACGGCTACACCTTC.

This clone occurred a few times. The gene calls are TRBV28 and TRBJ1-1; possible D gene TRBD1, 6 bases. Trimming pared 2 bases from V and 3 bases from J, leaving 19 bases between. Germline CDR1 reads MDHEN; CDR2 reads SYDVKM. This CDR3 region has 17 residues. The CDR3 is CASSLSWGGRRDTEAFF. The CDR3 coding sequence is TGTGCCAGCAGTTTAAGTTGGGGGGGCCGCCGGGACACTGAAGCTTTCTTT.

The V call is TRBV6-5, the J call TRBJ1-5; TRBD1 matches at 8 bases. Germline CDR1 reads MNHEY; CDR2 reads SVGAGI. The J segment lost 4 bases and the V segment lost 8 bases, leaving 4 bases of the junction unmatched. This CDR3 has 13 residues. The CDR3 protein is CASRGQENQPQHF. The CDR3 region has the DNA TGTGCCAGCCGGGGACAGGAAAATCAGCCCCAGCATTTT.

The chain carries TRBV7-9 and TRBJ1-1; D gene unclear. Per the germline V gene, CDR1 is SEHNR and CDR2 is FQNEAQ (reference sequence). The CDR3 length is 14 residues. V shed 1 base and J shed 1 base, with 7 bases lying between them. CDR3 DNA: TGTGCCAGCAGCTTAGAACCGGGGAACACTGAAGCTTTCTTT. It codes for CASSLEPGNTEAFF.

The genes are TRBV30 and TRBJ2-3; 9 bases line up with TRBD1. Germline trimming cut 5 bases from V and 4 bases from J; bases unmatched to any gene: 7. CDR1 and CDR2 from the germline V gene are GTSNPN and SVGIG (reference sequence). The CDR3 has 14 amino acids. CDR3 residues: CAWGTGGGPDTQYF. CDR3 DNA sequence: TGTGCCTGGGGAACAGGGGGCGGGCCAGATACGCAGTATTTT.

The J gene is TRBJ1-3, the V gene TRBV5-1; D ambiguous. In germline, CDR1 is SGHRS, CDR2 YFSETQ. V lost 0 bases to trimming and J lost 4 bases, with 11 bases between them. This CDR3 contains 15 residues. CDR3 DNA sequence: TGCGCCAGCAGCTTGGCGGCAGGCGAAGGAAACACCATATATTTT. Its protein product is CASSLAAGEGNTIYF.